This T cell receptor beta chain was found in a study of T cells after yellow fever vaccination. At the level of the study: SMART-Seq v4 Ultra Low Input prepared libraries from low-cell fractions. General study results and limits: Reappearance after the booster was observed for most primary-vaccination clones (roughly 96% CD4, over 75% CD8).

MiXCR was run by TCRdb on the 5' RACE reads, yielding one entry per CDR3 protein. The sample includes more than 300,000 distinct CDR3 sequences, approximately 12% of them seen just once. A remark on this clonotype: No antigen is known for it.

The receptor was isolated from a man aged 18 to 35 who received the YFV17D yellow fever vaccine. The sequencing here drew on CD4+ T cells sorted from PBMCs, taken 45 days after the yellow fever booster vaccination.

CDR3 sequence: CASSRPAGGTDTQYF. CDR3 DNA: TGTGCCAGCAGCCGCCCAGCGGGGGGAACAGATACGCAGTATTTT. This chain connects TRBV3-1 to TRBJ2-3; TRBD2 aligns across 9 bases. This CDR3 comprises 15 residues. Per germline, CDR1 LGHDT and CDR2 YNNKEL (reference sequence). Trimming cost V 4 bases and J 3 bases; bases outside gene matches: 5.